The TCR beta chain under discussion was sequenced for a study of cytomegalovirus exposure and HLA in healthy donors. Researchers ran the PCR with 60 Vbeta and 13 Jbeta primers. Assay: immunoSEQ multiplex PCR; the TCRdb copy retains only in-frame clones and omits some. The table shows about 170,000 clones, with roughly 60% occurring only once. V shed 0 bases and J 6 bases; nucleotides not matched to a gene: 5. This CDR3 contains 15 residues. Germline CDR1 and CDR2: SGHRS and YFSETQ. Remarks on this clone: Its antigen is undetermined.

Overall study findings and caveats: Presence/absence analyses rested on an assumption that sequencing depth was roughly uniform across donors. Within a later analysis, the majority of CMV-associated TCR beta chains appeared HLA-restricted. Cytomegalovirus-associated status was assigned to about 150 TCR beta chains. In an earlier analysis, most TCR beta V segments were productive about 87% or about 30% of the time.

Source material: PBMCs. This clonotype was obtained from a man in his forties in good health and CMV-seronegative. The rearrangement uses TRBV5-1 and TRBJ2-1, with 8 bases matching TRBD1. The CDR3 DNA reads TGCGCCAGCAGCTTGGGGACAGGGCCTTCCAATGAGCAGTTCTTC. Amino acid sequence: CASSLGTGPSNEQFF. Supplemented by reference TRBV5-1 and TRBJ2-1, the full variable domain reads KAGVTQTPRYLIKTRGQQVTLSCSPISGHRSVSWYQQTPGQGLQFLFEYFSETQRNKGNFPGRFSGRQFSNSRSEMNVSTLELGDSALYLCASSLGTGPSNEQFFGPGTRLTVL.